The 21 T cell receptor beta chains below all came from one sample that was sequenced in a study of Graves' ophthalmopathy and Graves' hyperthyroidism. Beta-chain TCR CDR3 regions were amplified from RNA transcripts. HTBI-primed RT-PCR formed the first round, and a multiplex PCR formed the second. TCRdb fed the multiplex PCR reads into MiXCR, producing one record per CDR3 protein. This sample carries about 210,000 distinct CDR3 sequences, 29% of them seen once, and the ten largest clones take 9.1%. The sequencing sample was made of peripheral blood. The receptors here all came from a man aged 45-65 years with Graves' ophthalmopathy.

This clonotype was detected ten times or more. The chain is built from TRBV6-5 and TRBJ2-5; D is undetermined. V was pared by 5 bases and J by 3 bases, with 19 bases between. CDR3 length: 16 residues. Germline lookup yields CDR1 MNHEY and CDR2 SVGAGI. The chain's CDR3 is CASSPLLTKAEETQYF. CDR3 DNA: TGTGCCAGCAGTCCTCTGCTGACCAAGGCAGAAGAGACCCAGTACTTC.

The chain is built from TRBV20-1 and TRBJ2-5, with D maybe TRBD2 (6 bases). Germline loops: CDR1 DFQATT, CDR2 SNEGSKA (reference sequence). V was cut by 2 bases and J by 4 bases, with 17 bases left in between. The CDR3 consists of 15 residues. CDR3 bases: TGCAGTGCTAGAAGTTTCCGGGGAGCGGGAGAGACCCAGTACTTC. Protein product: CSARSFRGAGETQYF.

This clonotype was counted at least ten times. The chain has TRBV29-1 and TRBJ1-1; D remains ambiguous. V lost 7 bases and J 1 base, leaving 10 bases between the germline ends. From germline, CDR1 is SQVTM and CDR2 ANQGSEA. The CDR3 length is 12 residues. The CDR3 loop is CSGWEGNTEAFF. Written as DNA, the CDR3 is TGCAGCGGTTGGGAGGGGAACACTGAAGCTTTCTTT.

The sample holds many counts of this clonotype. This rearrangement joins TRBV6-1 to TRBJ2-5; TRBD1 agrees at 7 bases. CDR1 and CDR2 from the germline V gene are MNHNS and SASEGT. With V trimmed by 7 bases and J by 5 bases, 7 bases remained unmatched. The CDR3 sequence is 13 residues long. CDR3 protein: CASTPTGEETQYF. DNA for the CDR3: TGTGCCAGCACCCCCACAGGGGAGGAGACCCAGTACTTC.

This clonotype has ten or more counts. The CDR3 region has the DNA TGTGCCACCAGCAGAGATCGGGCCCTGTTCTACGAGCAGTACTTC. This translates into CATSRDRALFYEQYF. The chain carries TRBV15 and TRBJ2-7; no firm D call. The CDR3 has 15 amino acids. In germline, CDR1 is LNHNV, CDR2 YYDKDF (reference sequence). Trimming stripped 0 bases from V and 3 bases from J, with 12 bases between.

The sample holds many counts of this clonotype. This rearrangement joins TRBV10-3 to TRBJ2-5; the D gene is possibly TRBD1 (5 bases). V gave up 4 bases and J gave up 5 bases, with 11 bases separating them. Germline V CDR1 and CDR2: ENHRY, SYGVKD. The CDR3 sequence is 13 residues long. CDR3 nucleotides: TGTGCCATCAGTGCGGTAGCAGGGGAGACCCAGTACTTC. Protein product: CAISAVAGETQYF.

The chain has TRBV12-3 or TRBV12-4 and TRBJ2-7, with D unclear. V lost 3 bases to trimming and J lost 2 bases, with 11 bases between them. The CDR3 covers 14 residues. DNA for the CDR3: TGTGCCAGCAGTTTTAGGTCAGGCGCCTACGAGCAGTACTTC. It encodes CASSFRSGAYEQYF.

This clonotype is a singleton in its sample. This chain joins TRBV7-2 and TRBJ1-2; 9 bases match TRBD1. V was clipped by 5 bases and J by 4 bases; unmatched bases: 8. This CDR3 has 15 amino acids. CDR1 SGHTA and CDR2 FQGNSA come from the germline V gene. The CDR3: CASSPDRGWGYGYTF. CDR3 DNA sequence: TGTGCCAGCAGCCCCGACAGGGGGTGGGGCTATGGCTACACCTTC.

This clonotype was seen ten or more times. The CDR3 region is CASSARAGYTGELFF. CDR3 bases: TGTGCCAGCAGTGCCCGGGCGGGGTACACCGGGGAGCTGTTTTTT. The genes are TRBV28 and TRBJ2-2; possibly TRBD2 for D (6 bases). This CDR3 region has 15 residues. Deletions cut 5 bases from V and 3 bases from J, with 13 bases between. Per the germline V gene, CDR1 is MDHEN and CDR2 is SYDVKM.

The J gene is TRBJ1-6, the V gene TRBV28; D is undetermined. The CDR3 consists of 15 residues. V dropped 3 bases and J dropped 7 bases, with 13 bases sitting between them. Germline CDR1 and CDR2: MDHEN and SYDVKM. This chain's CDR3 is CASSLGNLNNSPLHF. The CDR3 nucleotides are TGTGCCAGCAGTTTGGGCAACTTAAACAATTCACCCCTCCACTTT.

The sample holds many counts of this clonotype. V usage is TRBV14 and J usage is TRBJ2-7; 9 bases map to TRBD2. Losses at the gene ends were 3 bases for V and 3 bases for J; bases not matched to a gene: 12. The CDR3 runs 17 residues. Germline V gene data show CDR1 as SGHDN and CDR2 as FVKESK. The CDR3 region has the DNA TGTGCCAGCAGCCACGTGGGTAGCGGGAGATCTATCTACGAGCAGTACTTC. Translating gives CASSHVGSGRSIYEQYF.

This clonotype was picked up many times. The chain is built from TRBV29-1 and TRBJ2-5; the match to TRBD1 covers 8 bases. This CDR3 is 11 amino acids long. Trimming took 7 bases from V and 4 from J; bases not matched to a gene: 2. Per germline, CDR1 SQVTM and CDR2 ANQGSEA. CDR3 residues: CSGDRGETQYF. CDR3 in DNA: TGCAGCGGCGACAGGGGAGAGACCCAGTACTTC.

At least ten counts were recorded for this clonotype. This sequence joins TRBV5-5 and TRBJ1-6; the D gene is possibly TRBD1 (5 bases). The CDR3 contains 15 residues. V dropped 4 bases and J dropped 7 bases, with 15 bases sitting between them. CDR1 is SGHKS, CDR2 YYEKEE, per germline (reference sequence). The CDR3 coding sequence is TGTGCCAGCAGCGCGATTCGCGGGGGGAATTCACCCCTCCACTTT. Translation: CASSAIRGGNSPLHF.

In this sample, this clonotype turned up many times. The V and J genes are TRBV5-8 and TRBJ1-2, with D maybe TRBD1 (5 bases). The V and J ends lost 4 bases and 4 bases respectively, with 14 bases between them. The V gene's germline CDR1 is SGHTS and CDR2 YDEGEE. The CDR3 length is 14 residues. The CDR3 bases are TGTGCCAGCAGCCCTAAAGACAGTATCTATGGCTACACCTTC. This translates into CASSPKDSIYGYTF. Filled out from reference TRBV5-8 and TRBJ1-2, the complete variable domain reads EAGVTQSPTHLIKTRGQQATLRCSPISGHTSVYWYQQALGLGLQFLLWYDEGEERNRGNFPPRFSGRQFPNYSSELNVNALELEDSALYLCASSPKDSIYGYTFGSGTRLTVV.

Ten or more counts support this clonotype. The chain carries TRBV11-2 and TRBJ2-5, with D uncertain. Germline CDR1 and CDR2: SGHAT and FQNNGV. The germline V and J ends were trimmed by 3 bases and 5 bases, with 10 bases remaining between them. This CDR3 spans 13 amino acids. Here the CDR3 reads CASSFGSVETQYF. The CDR3 DNA reads TGTGCCAGCAGCTTTGGCAGTGTGGAGACCCAGTACTTC.

This clonotype was picked up many times. The chain links TRBV2 to TRBJ2-7; 8 bases align to TRBD2. The CDR3 covers 16 residues. V gave up 5 bases and J gave up 4 bases; unmatched junction bases: 13. Germline V gene lookup returns CDR1 SNHLY and CDR2 FYNNEI. DNA of the CDR3: TGTGCCAGCAGTCAGGGTCGAGCGGGAGTCTCGTACGAGCAGTACTTC. It translates to CASSQGRAGVSYEQYF.

This clonotype came up many times. V and J are TRBV7-2 and TRBJ1-6; TRBD1 aligns across 7 bases. Trimming at V came to 5 bases and at J to 7 bases, leaving 11 bases not matched to a gene. CDR1 and CDR2 from the germline V gene are SGHTA and FQGNSA. The CDR3 runs 16 residues. As DNA, the CDR3 is TGTGCCAGCAGCAAAGCTGAGACAGGGTTGAATTCACCCCTCCACTTT. Its protein is CASSKAETGLNSPLHF. Based on the CDR3 plus reference TRBV7-2 and TRBJ1-6, the full variable domain is GAGVSQSPSNKVTEKGKDVELRCDPISGHTALYWYRQSLGQGLEFLIYFQGNSAPDKSGLPSDRFSAERTGGSVSTLTIQRTQQEDSAVYLCASSKAETGLNSPLHFGNGTRLTVT.

V and J are TRBV5-1 and TRBJ2-7; 7 nucleotides line up with TRBD1. V lost 5 bases to trimming and J lost 0 bases; unmatched junction nucleotides: 5. In germline, CDR1 is SGHRS, CDR2 YFSETQ. CDR3 length: 14 residues. Here the CDR3 DNA reads TGCGCCAGCAGATCGGACAGGAACTCCTACGAGCAGTACTTC. It codes for CASRSDRNSYEQYF. Full variable domain (outside the CDR3, taken from reference TRBV5-1 and TRBJ2-7): KAGVTQTPRYLIKTRGQQVTLSCSPISGHRSVSWYQQTPGQGLQFLFEYFSETQRNKGNFPGRFSGRQFSNSRSEMNVSTLELGDSALYLCASRSDRNSYEQYFGPGTRLTVT.

This clonotype has a count of ten or more. V is TRBV5-5 and J is TRBJ1-5; no reliable D call. Germline CDR1 reads SGHKS; CDR2 reads YYEKEE (reference sequence). The CDR3 spans 15 residues. Trimming took off 4 bases at V and 0 bases at J, with 11 bases between the two ends. The CDR3 spells CASSPLGDSNQPQHF. The CDR3 DNA sequence: TGTGCCAGCAGCCCTCTCGGGGATAGCAATCAGCCCCAGCATTTT.

This clonotype was found many times. The CDR3 sequence: CASSPSIGTSGTYEQYF. CDR3 DNA sequence: TGTGCCAGCAGCCCTTCGATAGGGACTAGCGGGACGTACGAGCAGTACTTC. This sequence joins TRBV28 and TRBJ2-7; 13 bases map to TRBD2. Germline CDR1 and CDR2: MDHEN and SYDVKM. The CDR3 runs to 17 residues. V gave up 6 bases and J gave up 4 bases; unmatched junction bases: 12.

This clonotype was recorded once. This chain links TRBV28 with TRBJ1-3, with D hard to call. The CDR3 spans 15 residues. Germline CDR1 MDHEN, CDR2 SYDVKM. V was pared by 3 bases and J by 4 bases, with 13 bases between. CDR3 sequence reads: CASSFGRMDGNTIYF. The CDR3 region has the DNA TGTGCCAGCAGTTTTGGAAGGATGGACGGAAACACCATATATTTT.